Listed here are 32 T cell receptor beta chains from one sample, sequenced in a study of blood T cell repertoires in COVID-19. Profiling relied on immunoSEQ multiplex PCR, and the TCRdb table lists in-frame clones only, not all of them. Seen here are fewer than 300,000 clones, more than 85% observed once, and the top ten hold 2.2%. The sample was peripheral blood. All receptors come from a woman aged 30 to 39 with COVID-19, enrolled during active disease.

This chain uses TRBV5-5 with TRBJ1-1; 9 bases fit TRBD1. The CDR3 extends over 15 amino acids. With V trimmed by 4 bases and J by 4 bases, 8 bases remained unmatched. The germline gives CDR1 SGHKS, CDR2 YYEKEE (reference sequence). This chain's CDR3 is CASSPPTGGSTEAFF. CDR3 nucleotides: TGTGCCAGCAGCCCTCCGACAGGGGGGAGCACTGAAGCTTTCTTT.

J is TRBJ1-5 and V is TRBV6-1; the match to TRBD1 covers 7 bases. The J segment lost 6 bases and the V segment lost 3 bases, leaving 8 bases of the junction unmatched. The CDR3 totals 15 residues. Germline-derived CDR1 and CDR2 are MNHNS and SASEGT. The CDR3 protein is CASSESGGWGQPQHF. In nucleotides, the CDR3 is TGTGCCAGCAGTGAGTCAGGGGGTTGGGGTCAGCCCCAGCATTTT.

The chain joins TRBV28 to TRBJ2-1; 9 positions agree with TRBD2. Looked up from germline, CDR1 is MDHEN and CDR2 is SYDVKM. The CDR3 covers 18 residues. Losses at the gene ends were 6 bases for V and 5 bases for J; bases not matched to a gene: 17. The CDR3 DNA reads as TGTGCCAGCAGCACCTTAGCGGGAGCAGTCTTCAACGACAATGAGCAGTTCTTC. Its protein product is CASSTLAGAVFNDNEQFF.

This clone showed up just once. The chain joins TRBV9 to TRBJ2-1, with 11 bases matching TRBD2. The germline CDR1 and CDR2 sequences are SGDLS and YYNGEE. V dropped 4 bases and J dropped 4; count of bases not matched to a gene: 4. The CDR3 length is 15 residues. This chain's CDR3 is CASSRLAGRYNEQFF. In DNA, the CDR3 is TGTGCCAGCAGCCGACTAGCGGGGAGGTACAATGAGCAGTTCTTC.

V usage is TRBV15 and J usage is TRBJ1-1, with D possibly being TRBD1 (5 bases). V was pared by 1 base and J by 3 bases, with 9 bases between. Germline-derived CDR1 and CDR2 are LNHNV and YYDKDF (reference sequence). CDR3 length equals 14 residues. The CDR3 is CATSRAQGDTEAFF. CDR3 sequence (DNA): TGTGCCACCAGCAGAGCGCAGGGTGACACTGAAGCTTTCTTT.

The table lists this clone with a few counts. The same CDR3 is also encoded by other DNA sequences in this sample. The chain couples TRBV19 to TRBJ1-2; the D gene is possibly TRBD1 (5 bases). This CDR3 has 13 residues. Trimming took off 5 bases at V and 2 bases at J, with 9 bases between the two ends. Looked up from germline, CDR1 is LNHDA and CDR2 is SQIVND (reference sequence). CDR3 loop: CASSSTENYGYTF. Here the CDR3 DNA reads TGTGCCAGTAGTTCGACAGAAAACTATGGCTACACCTTC. Supplemented by reference TRBV19 and TRBJ1-2, the full variable domain reads DGGITQSPKYLFRKEGQNVTLSCEQNLNHDAMYWYRQDPGQGLRLIYYSQIVNDFQKGDIAEGYSVSREKKESFPLTVTSAQKNPTAFYLCASSSTENYGYTFGSGTRLTVV.

The gene calls are TRBV24-1 and TRBJ2-1, with a tentative D call TRBD2 (5 bases). Trimming left V 4 bases short and J 10 bases short, with 19 bases between. Germline assignment: CDR1 KGHDR and CDR2 SFDVKD. The CDR3 extends over 15 amino acids. This chain's CDR3 is CATSDPTMIAEEQFF. As DNA, the CDR3 is TGTGCCACCAGTGACCCGACTATGATAGCCGAGGAGCAGTTCTTC.

The rearrangement uses TRBV12-5 and TRBJ2-2; the D gene is possibly TRBD2 (5 bases). Trimming left V 1 base short and J 0 bases short, with 6 bases between. The CDR3 runs to 15 residues. CDR1 is LGHNT, CDR2 FRNRAP, per germline. The CDR3 loop is CASGLALANTGELFF. DNA of the CDR3: TGTGCTAGTGGTTTGGCACTAGCGAACACCGGGGAGCTGTTTTTT.

The CDR3 nucleotides read TGTGCTAGTGCTTTCCTCGACAATGAGCAGTTCTTC. This codes for CASAFLDNEQFF. The chain uses TRBV12-5 and TRBJ2-1; D remains unclear. The CDR3 runs 12 residues. Germline assignment: CDR1 LGHNT and CDR2 FRNRAP. V was trimmed by 7 bases and J by 5 bases, leaving 9 bases between them.

The V and J genes are TRBV7-8 and TRBJ2-2, with D possibly matching TRBD1 (5 bases). Trimming cost V 5 bases and J 1 base, with 11 bases left between them. Germline assignment: CDR1 SGHVS and CDR2 FQNEAQ. The CDR3 consists of 15 residues. CDR3 nucleotide sequence: TGTGCCAGCAGCGTAATGGGGCGGAACACCGGGGAGCTGTTTTTT. Protein product: CASSVMGRNTGELFF.

This chain joins TRBV6-5 and TRBJ2-5, with TRBD2 matching over 9 bases. Germline V gene data show CDR1 as MNHEY and CDR2 as SVGAGI. Trimming took 7 bases from V and 4 from J; bases not matched to a gene: 7. This CDR3 is 14 amino acids long. This chain's CDR3 is CASMPTSGGETQYF. Here the CDR3 DNA reads TGTGCCAGCATGCCGACTAGCGGAGGAGAGACCCAGTACTTC.

The rearrangement joins TRBV28 to TRBJ1-5; 8 bases align to TRBD1. The CDR3 is 14 residues long. Germline-derived CDR1 and CDR2 are MDHEN and SYDVKM. V lost 8 bases to trimming and J lost 3 bases; unmatched junction nucleotides: 6. The CDR3 sequence is CASLQGALNQPQHF. DNA of the CDR3: TGTGCCAGCCTTCAGGGGGCACTCAATCAGCCCCAGCATTTT.

V and J are TRBV6-6 and TRBJ2-5; D gene unclear. Germline assignment: CDR1 MNHNY and CDR2 SVGAGI (reference sequence). The V and J ends lost 8 bases and 5 bases respectively, with 21 bases between them. This CDR3 region has 15 residues. The CDR3 DNA follows: TGTGCCAGCCGTCCAAACCCAACTTTCGGGGAGACCCAGTACTTC. As protein: CASRPNPTFGETQYF.

This chain links TRBV3-1 (or the pseudogene TRBV3-2) with TRBJ2-2; D is uncertain. CDR1 is LGHDT and CDR2 is YNNKEL in the germline V gene (reference sequence). This CDR3 has 18 amino acids. V shed 4 bases and J shed 1 base, with 19 bases lying between them. CDR3 DNA: TGTGCCAGCAGCCCCCTCCACCCTACCCCCTTGAACACCGGGGAGCTGTTTTTT. Its protein is CASSPLHPTPLNTGELFF.

The chain is built from TRBV27 and TRBJ2-1, with a weak D call TRBD2 (6 bases). Trimming shortened V by 4 bases and J by 1 base, and 11 bases separated the two germline ends. Looked up from germline, CDR1 is MNHEY and CDR2 is SMNVEV (reference sequence). CDR3 size: 15 residues. The CDR3: CASSSYGSSYNEQFF. The CDR3 DNA is TGTGCCAGCAGTTCATACGGGAGTTCCTACAATGAGCAGTTCTTC.

The CDR3 sequence is CASSLRQGAHTGELFF. Here the CDR3 DNA reads TGTGCCAGCAGCTTAAGACAGGGGGCCCACACCGGGGAGCTGTTTTTT. The chain combines TRBV7-3 with TRBJ2-2, with TRBD1 matching over 10 bases. J lost 3 bases, V lost 1 base, and 2 bases had no gene match. The germline CDR1 and CDR2 sequences are SGHTA and FQGTGA. There are 16 residues in the CDR3.

The chain couples TRBV6-5 to TRBJ2-1, with 9 bases lining up with TRBD2. The germline gives CDR1 MNHEY, CDR2 SVGAGI. The CDR3 length is 13 residues. V gave up 8 bases and J gave up 12 bases; unmatched junction bases: 11. The CDR3 region has the DNA TGTGCCAGCCGTATAGCGGGAGAGACTGCGCAGTTCTTC. This gives the protein CASRIAGETAQFF.

V and J are TRBV6-4 and TRBJ2-7; 10 bases align to TRBD2. The CDR3 runs 17 residues. The germline V gene has CDR1 MRHNA and CDR2 SNTAGT. Trimming at V came to 2 bases and at J to 0 bases, leaving 7 bases not matched to a gene. For the CDR3, the DNA is TGTGCCAGCAGTGACATGGGACTAGCGTTAAGCTCCTACGAGCAGTACTTC. This translates into CASSDMGLALSSYEQYF.

The rearrangement joins TRBV5-6 to TRBJ1-3; D remains unclear. The germline V gene encodes CDR1 SGHDT and CDR2 YYEEEE. V shed 3 bases and J shed 2 bases, with 9 bases lying between them. The CDR3 runs 14 residues. The CDR3 spells CASSYDGAGNTIYF. In DNA, the CDR3 is TGTGCCAGCAGCTATGACGGGGCTGGAAACACCATATATTTT. The full variable domain, with the rest looked up from reference TRBV5-6 and TRBJ1-3, is DAGVTQSPTHLIKTRGQQVTLRCSPKSGHDTVSWYQQALGQGPQFIFQYYEEEERQRGNFPDRFSGHQFPNYSSELNVNALLLGDSALYLCASSYDGAGNTIYFGEGSWLTVV.

The J gene is TRBJ1-5, the V gene TRBV21-1; the table calls TRBD1, which could not be checked here. TRBV21-1 is labeled a pseudogene. The CDR3 loop spans 17 amino acids. The CDR3 DNA reads TGTGCCAGCAGCCCCGACAGGGGGCGCAAGGGCAATCAGCCCCAGCATTTT. It encodes CASSPDRGRKGNQPQHF.

The J gene is TRBJ1-4, the V gene TRBV7-9; TRBD1 might be the D (6 bases). Germline CDR1 is SEHNR and CDR2 is FQNEAQ (reference sequence). Trimming cost V 4 bases and J 7 bases, with 16 bases left between them. This CDR3 region has 15 residues. The CDR3 is CASSSSNRAGEKLFF. As DNA, the CDR3 is TGTGCCAGCAGCTCCAGTAACAGGGCCGGTGAAAAACTGTTTTTT.

CDR3 bases: TGTGCCAGCAGCAAATTAGCGGGAAGGGAGACCCAGTACTTC. This gives the protein CASSKLAGRETQYF. The rearrangement joins TRBV7-9 to TRBJ2-5; TRBD2 matches 8 bases. The CDR3 runs to 14 residues. Trimming removed 5 bases from V and 5 bases from J; junction bases left unmatched: 7. Germline V gene sequence: CDR1 SEHNR, CDR2 FQNEAQ (reference sequence). Combining the CDR3 with reference TRBV7-9 and TRBJ2-5 gives the whole variable domain DTGVSQNPRHKITKRGQNVTFRCDPISEHNRLYWYRQTLGQGPEFLTYFQNEAQLEKSRLLSDRFSAERPKGSFSTLEIQRTEQGDSAMYLCASSKLAGRETQYFGPGTRLLVL.

This rearrangement joins TRBV5-6 to TRBJ1-1; D might be TRBD1 (5 bases). The V gene lost 4 bases and the J gene lost 2 bases, with 12 bases spanning the gap. This CDR3 has 14 residues. Looked up from germline, CDR1 is SGHDT and CDR2 is YYEEEE. In DNA, the CDR3 is TGTGCCAGCAGCCTGACAGCCCCTAACACTGAAGCTTTCTTT. Residues: CASSLTAPNTEAFF. The variable domain in full, with the rest retrieved from reference TRBV5-6 and TRBJ1-1, is DAGVTQSPTHLIKTRGQQVTLRCSPKSGHDTVSWYQQALGQGPQFIFQYYEEEERQRGNFPDRFSGHQFPNYSSELNVNALLLGDSALYLCASSLTAPNTEAFFGQGTRLTVV.

This chain uses TRBV29-1 with TRBJ1-1; D gene unclear. The germline CDR1 and CDR2 sequences are SQVTM and ANQGSEA. The CDR3 totals 10 residues. Trimming left V 4 bases short and J 7 bases short, with 7 bases between. The CDR3 DNA is TGCAGCGTTGCGGTTAGTGAAGCTTTCTTT. Translation gives CSVAVSEAFF.

The table lists this clone with a count of one. The chain has TRBV6-5 and TRBJ1-1; D uncertain. CDR1 MNHEY and CDR2 SVGAGI come from the germline V gene. The CDR3 extends over 15 amino acids. V gave up 5 bases and J gave up 0 bases, with 13 bases separating them. The CDR3 DNA sequence: TGTGCCAGCAGTCCCCGAGGGAATTTGAACACTGAAGCTTTCTTT. This translates into CASSPRGNLNTEAFF.

CDR3 sequence: CASSLLVGQGRGYTF. In DNA, the CDR3 is TGTGCCAGCAGCTTATTAGTTGGACAGGGTCGGGGCTACACCTTC. The chain combines TRBV7-9 with TRBJ1-2; 8 nucleotides match TRBD1. CDR3 length equals 15 residues. CDR1 and CDR2 (germline): SEHNR, FQNEAQ (reference sequence). V shed 2 bases and J 8 bases; nucleotides not matched to a gene: 10.

The chain employs TRBV29-1 and TRBJ2-3; D not certain. Trimming took 2 bases from V and 1 from J, leaving 10 bases between them. Per germline, CDR1 SQVTM and CDR2 ANQGSEA. The CDR3 consists of 14 residues. CDR3: CSVEPGVRTDTQYF. CDR3 coding DNA: TGCAGCGTTGAACCGGGTGTCCGCACAGATACGCAGTATTTT.

This chain uses TRBV6-5 with TRBJ1-2; 11 bases match TRBD1. The CDR3 has 14 residues. Trimming at V came to 5 bases and at J to 5 bases, leaving 4 bases not matched to a gene. The V gene's germline CDR1 is MNHEY and CDR2 SVGAGI. The CDR3: CASSRDRGEYGYTF. The CDR3 bases are TGTGCCAGCAGTAGGGACAGGGGGGAGTATGGCTACACCTTC.

V usage is TRBV5-4 and J usage is TRBJ1-2; 7 bases agree with TRBD1. V gave up 3 bases and J gave up 5 bases; unmatched junction bases: 13. This CDR3 region has 16 residues. Germline V gene sequence: CDR1 SGHNT, CDR2 YYREEE (reference sequence). The CDR3 protein is CASSSPEDRALYGYTF. The CDR3 DNA follows: TGTGCCAGCAGCTCCCCGGAAGACAGGGCTCTATATGGCTACACCTTC.

The rearrangement joins TRBV30 to TRBJ2-7; 10 nucleotides agree with TRBD2. This CDR3 is 16 amino acids long. Germline V gene lookup returns CDR1 GTSNPN and CDR2 SVGIG (reference sequence). V dropped 2 bases and J dropped 4; count of bases not matched to a gene: 11. The CDR3 sequence is CAWSKPRTSGRYEQYF. The CDR3 coding sequence is TGTGCCTGGAGTAAGCCCCGGACTAGCGGAAGATACGAGCAGTACTTC.

The chain is built from TRBV7-9 and TRBJ2-5; D not resolved. This CDR3 has 16 residues. The V gene lost 0 bases and the J gene lost 3 bases, with 14 bases spanning the gap. The germline gives CDR1 SEHNR, CDR2 FQNEAQ (reference sequence). The CDR3, as DNA: TGTGCCAGCAGCTTAGCGGTGGCCCTCCGGGAAGAGACCCAGTACTTC. This sequence encodes CASSLAVALREETQYF.

The chain recombines TRBV28 with TRBJ1-2; possible D gene TRBD1, 5 bases. This CDR3 is built from 12 residues. Germline-derived CDR1 and CDR2 are MDHEN and SYDVKM. Trimming took 5 bases from V and 4 from J, leaving 8 bases between them. CDR3: CASSQGVYGYTF. CDR3 bases: TGTGCCAGCAGTCAGGGTGTCTATGGCTACACCTTC.